This record looks at one T cell receptor (beta chain) sequence and its context. V was shortened by 1 base and J by 2 bases, with 8 bases between the two germline ends. Germline CDR1 is LNHDA and CDR2 is SQIVND (reference sequence). The CDR3 has 15 residues. Measured with immunoSEQ multiplex PCR; TCRdb has only the in-frame clones, and not every one. This table has about 77,000 clones, around 89% appearing once. These data are taken from a study of T cell changes during pregnancy in multiple sclerosis. Specimen: peripheral blood, collected before pregnancy. This sequence was found in a female donor with multiple sclerosis, enrolled in a pregnancy study. V usage is TRBV19 and J usage is TRBJ1-4; D call uncertain. CDR3 nucleotides: TGTGCCAGTAGTATAGCCCGGGTCACTAATGAAAAACTGTTTTTT. Encoded protein: CASSIARVTNEKLFF.